Sequencing of this T cell receptor (beta chain) was carried out in a study of T cell responses to AZD1222 COVID-19 vaccine. Whole-study results and caveats: Elevations in Spike-specific TCR breadth and depth followed administration of two AZD1222 doses. Nearly half of unique spike-specific TCRs reportedly avoided B.1.351 and B.1.1.7 mutated regions.

With regard to this clone: Its specificity is not known.

Trimming removed 2 bases from V and 0 bases from J, with 6 bases in between. The CDR3 is made up of 14 amino acids. Germline-derived CDR1 and CDR2 are MNHEY and SMNVEV (reference sequence). Profiling relied on immunoSEQ multiplex PCR, and the TCRdb table lists in-frame clones only, not all of them. The repertoire holds approximately 220,000 clones, with 93% as singletons. The V call is TRBV27, the J call TRBJ2-3; no clear D. The input for sequencing was peripheral blood, taken on day 0 of MenACWY control vaccination. This TCR was recovered from an adult in good health. The CDR3 protein is CASSLTPSTDTQYF. In DNA form, the CDR3 reads TGTGCCAGCAGTTTAACACCTAGCACAGATACGCAGTATTTT.